What follows are 16 T cell receptor beta chains derived from one specimen sequenced in a study of a mutant IDH1 vaccine in newly diagnosed glioma. The antigens of these receptors remain unknown. TCRdb's copy holds only in-frame clones and misses some; the assay was immunoSEQ multiplex PCR. The table shows fewer than 35,000 clones, with 85% to 90% occurring only once. The time point: week 11, during vaccination. It was 300 ug of mutant IDH1 20-mer peptide that made up each vaccine dose, given with topical imiquimod. The material was PBMCs, obtained from a glioma patient whose treatment included an IDH1 peptide vaccine. The source is a man aged 18 to 35 with glioma.

The rearrangement uses TRBV30 and TRBJ1-2; D is undetermined. CDR1 is GTSNPN, CDR2 SVGIG, per germline (reference sequence). This CDR3 is built from 15 residues. The ends were cut back, 0 bases at V and 0 bases at J, with 11 bases in the middle. The CDR3 sequence: CAWSVDMGSNYGYTF. CDR3 coding DNA: TGTGCCTGGAGTGTTGATATGGGGTCTAACTATGGCTACACCTTC.

The J gene is TRBJ2-3, the V gene TRBV27; no clear D gene. The CDR3 is 13 residues long. The V gene's germline CDR1 is MNHEY and CDR2 SMNVEV (reference sequence). Between the trimmed V and J ends, which lost 2 bases and 0 bases, there was a span of 3 bases. CDR3 residues: CASSLGSTDTQYF. CDR3 nucleotide sequence: TGTGCCAGCAGTTTAGGTAGCACAGATACGCAGTATTTT.

The chain employs TRBV25-1 and TRBJ1-3, with 7 bases identical to TRBD1. There are 15 residues in the CDR3. The junction had 8 bases not matched to a gene; V was cut back by 4 bases and J by 5 bases. Germline V gene sequence: CDR1 MGHDK, CDR2 SYGVNS. CDR3 loop: CASSASRQGRNTIYF. CDR3 sequence (DNA): TGTGCCAGCAGTGCCTCTCGACAGGGCCGAAACACCATATATTTT.

This clone was detected once. This chain uses TRBV5-4 with TRBJ2-5; D is ambiguous. Trimming cost V 0 bases and J 3 bases, with 12 bases left between them. CDR1 and CDR2 (germline): SGHNT, YYREEE (reference sequence). The CDR3 runs 15 residues. This chain's CDR3 is CASSLGASSEETQYF. CDR3 DNA sequence: TGTGCCAGCAGCTTGGGCGCGTCAAGTGAAGAGACCCAGTACTTC.

The chain is built from TRBV6-4 and TRBJ2-1, with TRBD2 identical over 12 bases. The CDR3 loop spans 15 amino acids. Germline V gene data show CDR1 as MRHNA and CDR2 as SNTAGT. V lost 3 bases, J lost 7 bases, and 4 bases stayed unmatched. CDR3 in amino acids: CASSELAGGSNEQFF. CDR3 DNA sequence: TGTGCCAGCAGTGAACTAGCGGGAGGTAGTAATGAGCAGTTCTTC.

The chain combines TRBV5-1 with TRBJ2-5; either TRBD1 or TRBD2 may supply D (5 bases each). Germline V gene sequence: CDR1 SGHRS, CDR2 YFSETQ. This CDR3 contains 13 residues. V was clipped by 4 bases and J by 5 bases, with 12 bases between them. The CDR3 reads CASSPGADETQYF. The CDR3 nucleotides are TGCGCCAGCAGCCCCGGGGCGGACGAGACCCAGTACTTC.

As concerns this clone: An end of the junction does not agree with germline; a read error may underlie this. This chain connects TRBV29-1 to TRBJ2-1; 10 nucleotides match TRBD2. CDR1 and CDR2 (germline): SQVTM, ANQGSEA. The CDR3 has 14 residues. CDR3 in amino acids: CSVSSGSSHNGQFF. For the CDR3, the DNA is TGCAGCGTGTCTAGCGGGAGTTCCCACAATGGGCAGTTCTTC.

This sequence joins TRBV5-1 and TRBJ2-2; tentatively, D is TRBD2 (6 bases). Trimming cost V 3 bases and J 6 bases, with 9 bases left between them. CDR1 SGHRS and CDR2 YFSETQ come from the germline V gene. The length of the CDR3 is 13 residues. In nucleotides, the CDR3 is TGCGCCAGCAGCTGGCGGGGCGCCGGGGAGCTGTTTTTT. Translated, it gives CASSWRGAGELFF. Drawing the rest from reference TRBV5-1 and TRBJ2-2, the complete variable domain is KAGVTQTPRYLIKTRGQQVTLSCSPISGHRSVSWYQQTPGQGLQFLFEYFSETQRNKGNFPGRFSGRQFSNSRSEMNVSTLELGDSALYLCASSWRGAGELFFGEGSRLTVL.

The genes are TRBV5-1 and TRBJ2-5, with 12 bases aligning to TRBD2. The CDR3 length is 16 residues. CDR1 is SGHRS, CDR2 YFSETQ, per germline. V shed 2 bases, J shed 3 bases, and the junction held 5 bases outside the gene matches. The DNA for the CDR3 is TGCGCCAGCAGCTTTCCTAGCGGGAGGGCCGAAGAGACCCAGTACTTC. This sequence encodes CASSFPSGRAEETQYF.

V gene TRBV6-1 combines with J gene TRBJ1-2; D ambiguous. The CDR3 is made up of 13 amino acids. The germline V gene encodes CDR1 MNHNS and CDR2 SASEGT. V was clipped by 2 bases and J by 8 bases, with 12 bases between them. The DNA of the CDR3 is TGTGCCAGCAGTGAAAGGACGGGTAACGGCTACACCTTC. This codes for CASSERTGNGYTF.

This clone appeared once. The chain employs TRBV28 and TRBJ2-7; D gene ambiguous. Germline V gene sequence: CDR1 MDHEN, CDR2 SYDVKM. The CDR3 length is 12 residues. V was clipped by 8 bases and J by 6 bases, with 14 bases between them. In DNA, the CDR3 is TGTGCCAGCGCCAGTTATTGGAGCGAGCAGTACTTC. This sequence encodes CASASYWSEQYF.

The rearrangement uses TRBV6-5 and TRBJ1-1, with a tentative D call TRBD1 (5 bases). V dropped 2 bases and J dropped 9 bases, with 19 bases sitting between them. The germline CDR1 and CDR2 sequences are MNHEY and SVGAGI. The CDR3 contains 15 residues. CDR3 loop: CASSYIRSPSDKAFF. CDR3 bases: TGTGCCAGCAGTTACATAAGATCTCCCTCGGACAAAGCTTTCTTT.

J is TRBJ1-1 and V is TRBV6-5, with D possibly TRBD1 on 5 matching bases. There are 13 residues in the CDR3. The germline V gene encodes CDR1 MNHEY and CDR2 SVGAGI. With 2 bases removed from V and 3 bases from J, the gap between germline ends came to 7 bases. CDR3 sequence (DNA): TGTGCCAGCAGTTACGGCAGGGACACTGAAGCTTTCTTT. It specifies CASSYGRDTEAFF.

V usage is TRBV4-2 and J usage is TRBJ1-5, with D possibly being TRBD1 (6 bases). V lost 5 bases, J lost 4 bases, and 9 bases lay in between. This CDR3 is built from 13 residues. Germline-derived CDR1 and CDR2 are LGHNA and YNFKEQ. Here the CDR3 reads CASSGGGNQPQHF. The CDR3 DNA sequence: TGTGCCAGCAGCGGGGGCGGGAATCAGCCCCAGCATTTT.

The chain carries TRBV5-8 and TRBJ1-5, with D perhaps TRBD1 (5 bases). The CDR3 is 15 residues long. The germline V and J ends were trimmed by 4 bases and 7 bases, with 18 bases remaining between them. Germline CDR1 and CDR2: SGHTS and YDEGEE. CDR3 in amino acids: CASSPRALPGQPQHF. Written as DNA, the CDR3 is TGTGCCAGCAGCCCCAGGGCCCTCCCAGGCCAGCCCCAGCATTTT.

As concerns this clone: A read error may account for a junction end that differs from germline. The chain employs TRBV6-5 and TRBJ2-7; D may be TRBD1 (5 bases). This CDR3 contains 12 residues. Per the germline V gene, CDR1 is MNHEY and CDR2 is SVGAGI. The CDR3 spells CASSPPQGERYF. The CDR3 nucleotides read TGTGCCAGCAGCCCGCCTCAGGGCGAGCGGTACTTC.